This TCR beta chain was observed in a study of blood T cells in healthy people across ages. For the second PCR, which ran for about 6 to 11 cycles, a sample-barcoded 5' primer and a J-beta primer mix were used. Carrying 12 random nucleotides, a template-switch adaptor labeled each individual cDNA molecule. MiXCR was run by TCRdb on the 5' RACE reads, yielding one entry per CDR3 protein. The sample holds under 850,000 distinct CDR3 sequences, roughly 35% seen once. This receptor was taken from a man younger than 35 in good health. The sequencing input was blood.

The DNA for the CDR3 is TGTGCCAGCGGGGGCCCGGACAGGAACACCGGGGAGCTGTTTTTT. Its translation: CASGGPDRNTGELFF. The V call is TRBV6-2 or TRBV6-3, the J call TRBJ2-2, with TRBD1 as a possible D gene (6 bases). The CDR3 is made up of 15 amino acids. Germline values: CDR1 MNHEY, CDR2 SVGEGT. The V end lost 8 bases, the J end lost 1 base, and 14 bases lay between the germline ends.